Listed below are T cell receptor beta chains from one sample, sequenced in a study of cytomegalovirus exposure and HLA in healthy donors. The repertoire was sequenced with immunoSEQ multiplex PCR; TCRdb's copy has only in-frame clones and lacks some. The sample contains approximately 150,000 clones, 68% of which appear only once. Specimen: PBMCs. The receptors were sampled from a woman between 35 and 50 years old in good health and CMV-seropositive. The CDR3 runs from the conserved cysteine through the conserved F or W. D genes are given only for firm matches. A row's size may be missing; if present it is once, few, many or a size class.

TRBD1 | TRBJ2-7 | TRBV4-1 | - | CASSQATGGYEQYF | TGCGCCAGCAGCCAAGCTACAGGGGGATACGAGCAGTACTTC
- | TRBJ2-1 | TRBV11-3 | few | CASSLQADNEQFF | TGTGCCAGCAGCTTACAGGCAGACAATGAGCAGTTCTTC
TRBD2 | TRBJ2-3 | TRBV6-5 | few | CASGLAGGHSDTQYF | TGTGCCAGCGGACTAGCGGGGGGGCATTCAGATACGCAGTATTTT
TRBD2 | TRBJ2-5 | TRBV4-1 | once | CASSPGTSGSMETQYF | TGCGCCAGCAGCCCCGGGACTAGCGGGAGTATGGAGACCCAGTACTTC
TRBD1 | TRBJ1-5 | TRBV15 | - | CATSRDHRGESNQPQNF | TGTGCCACCAGCAGAGACCACAGGGGGGAAAGCAATCAGCCCCAGAATTTT
TRBD1 | TRBJ1-4 | TRBV27 | few | CARQGGSEKLFF | TGTGCCAGACAGGGGGGAAGTGAAAAACTGTTTTTT
- | TRBJ1-2 | TRBV27 | - | CASSLARGQTGGYTF | TGTGCCAGCAGTTTAGCACGTGGACAGACCGGGGGCTACACCTTC
- | TRBJ2-5 | TRBV7-2 | - | CASSLDGWLETQYF | TGTGCCAGCAGCTTAGACGGGTGGTTGGAGACCCAGTACTTC
TRBD1 | TRBJ1-3 | TRBV10-3 | - | CAIRPGQSGNTIYF | TGTGCCATCAGACCGGGACAGTCTGGAAACACCATATATTTT
TRBD1 | TRBJ1-5 | TRBV2 | - | CASRPQGNQPQHF | TGTGCCAGCAGACCACAGGGGAATCAGCCCCAGCATTTT
- | TRBJ2-7 | TRBV6-5 | - | CASSLLSSREQYF | TGTGCCAGCAGTTTGTTATCCTCCCGCGAGCAGTACTTC
- | TRBJ2-3 | TRBV6-5 | - | CASSYSVSGRTDTQYF | TGTGCCAGCAGTTACTCGGTGAGCGGCCGCACAGATACGCAGTATTTT
TRBD1 | TRBJ2-1 | TRBV19 | few | CASSIVGQGANEQFF | TGTGCCAGTAGTATAGTTGGACAGGGGGCGAATGAGCAGTTCTTC
- | TRBJ2-7 | TRBV28 | once | CASSIPTPDKVHEQYF | TGTGCCAGCAGTATCCCGACTCCCGATAAGGTCCACGAGCAGTACTTC
- | TRBJ1-4 | TRBV6-1 | - | CASRGGPNEKLFF | TGTGCCAGCAGGGGCGGGCCGAATGAAAAACTGTTTTTT
- | TRBJ1-1 | TRBV7-2 | - | CASSRQLPGAFF | TGTGCCAGCAGCAGACAGCTCCCGGGAGCTTTCTTT
TRBD2 | TRBJ2-3 | TRBV19 | - | CASSRLAGEPDTQYF | TGTGCCAGTAGCCGACTAGCGGGAGAGCCAGATACGCAGTATTTT
TRBD2 | TRBJ2-3 | TRBV5-8 | - | CASSLVLAGGRIPDTQYF | TGTGCCAGCAGCTTGGTACTAGCGGGAGGGCGGATTCCAGATACGCAGTATTTT
- | TRBJ1-2 | TRBV5-6 | - | CASSAQGVGYTF | TGTGCCAGCAGCGCACAAGGGGTCGGCTACACCTTC
TRBD2 | TRBJ2-1 | TRBV29-1 | - | CSVEDGGGRGEQFF | TGCAGCGTTGAGGACGGGGGGGGCCGGGGTGAGCAGTTCTTC
- | TRBJ2-3 | TRBV2 | - | CASRKRGAEGSDTQYF | TGTGCCAGCAGAAAACGGGGGGCCGAAGGCTCCGATACGCAGTATTTT
- | TRBJ1-2 | TRBV19 | - | CASSTRTAATF | TGTGCCAGTAGTACCAGAACAGCAGCCACCTTC
TRBD2 | TRBJ2-3 | TRBV2 | - | CADRLAGGTDTQYF | TGTGCCGACCGATTAGCGGGGGGCACAGATACGCAGTATTTT
- | TRBJ1-1 | TRBV19 | - | CASRGGNGLGSEAFF | TGTGCCAGTAGGGGGGGGAACGGCTTAGGCTCTGAAGCTTTCTTT
- | TRBJ2-7 | TRBV20-1 | - | CSASEGYEQYF | TGCAGTGCTAGTGAGGGCTACGAGCAGTACTTC
TRBD2 | TRBJ2-1 | TRBV7-2 | - | CASSTPGLAGGVYNEQFF | TGTGCCAGCAGCACGCCGGGACTAGCGGGAGGAGTCTACAATGAGCAGTTCTTC
- | TRBJ2-1 | TRBV4-1 | - | CASSQGAQRKNYNEQFF | TGCGCCAGCAGCCAAGGGGCCCAGCGGAAAAACTACAATGAGCAGTTCTTC
- | TRBJ1-5 | TRBV6-5 | - | CASCQAMNQPQHF | TGTGCCAGCTGTCAGGCGATGAATCAGCCCCAGCATTTT
TRBD1 | TRBJ1-3 | TRBV4-3 | few | CASSQGRGQAAGNTIYF | TGCGCCAGCAGCCAGGGCAGGGGGCAGGCTGCTGGAAACACCATATATTTT